These 13 T cell receptor beta chains share one sample of origin, sequenced in a study of blood T cell repertoires in COVID-19. Here immunoSEQ multiplex PCR was the method, and the copy in TCRdb shows in-frame clones only, minus some. The sample lists approximately 240,000 clones, approximately 80% occurring once. Sequenced sample: peripheral blood. The origin of the receptors is a woman aged 40-49 years with active or convalescent COVID-19.

This sequence joins TRBV4-2 and TRBJ1-4, with TRBD1 matching over 7 bases. The CDR3 runs 15 residues. Germline loops: CDR1 LGHNA, CDR2 YNFKEQ. V gave up 4 bases and J gave up 3 bases; unmatched junction bases: 5. CDR3 amino acids: CASSLPGQPNEKLFF. CDR3 in DNA: TGTGCCAGCAGCCTACCGGGACAGCCTAATGAAAAACTGTTTTTT.

In its sample, this clone was seen once. In DNA, the CDR3 is TGTGCCAGCAGTGGACAGGGGATAAATTCACCCCTCCACTTT. Translation gives CASSGQGINSPLHF. The rearrangement links TRBV2 to TRBJ1-6; 8 bases align to TRBD1. Trimming at V came to 4 bases and at J to 7 bases, leaving 3 bases not matched to a gene. CDR1 is SNHLY, CDR2 FYNNEI, per germline. CDR3 size: 14 residues.

As to this clone: Other DNA sequences in the same sample also yield this CDR3. The rearrangement links TRBV28 to TRBJ1-2, with 8 nucleotides matching TRBD1. This CDR3 has 13 residues. Germline CDR1 MDHEN, CDR2 SYDVKM. V lost 3 bases and J lost 8; bases outside the gene matches: 5. CDR3 protein: CASSFPQGAGYTF. CDR3 bases: TGTGCCAGCAGTTTTCCTCAGGGGGCGGGCTACACCTTC.

J is TRBJ1-1 and V is TRBV28; D uncertain. The ends were cut back, 3 bases at V and 0 bases at J, with 14 bases in the middle. Germline V gives CDR1 MDHEN, CDR2 SYDVKM. There are 16 residues in the CDR3. Here the CDR3 reads CASSFPRGGLNTEAFF. In DNA, the CDR3 is TGTGCCAGCAGTTTCCCCAGAGGTGGTTTGAACACTGAAGCTTTCTTT.

The chain recombines TRBV10-2 with TRBJ1-2; 7 bases fit TRBD1. With 8 bases clipped from V and 1 base from J, the junction kept 7 bases outside the gene matches. The germline gives CDR1 WSHSY, CDR2 SAAADI. This CDR3 contains 14 residues. This CDR3 reads CASCRDSFNYGYTF. CDR3 coding DNA: TGCGCCAGCTGTAGGGACAGCTTTAACTATGGCTACACCTTC.

This clone was detected a few times. This chain uses TRBV5-5 with TRBJ1-6, with TRBD1 matching over 10 bases. CDR3 size: 17 residues. V dropped 2 bases and J dropped 10; count of bases not matched to a gene: 12. Germline values: CDR1 SGHKS, CDR2 YYEKEE (reference sequence). The CDR3, as DNA: TGTGCCAGCAGCTTAAACGTAAGGGACAGGGGATCGTCACCCCTCCACTTT. Its translation: CASSLNVRDRGSSPLHF.

The gene calls are TRBV4-2 and TRBJ1-1; D unclear. The germline V gene encodes CDR1 LGHNA and CDR2 YNFKEQ. CDR3 length equals 17 residues. The V end lost 0 bases, the J end lost 2 bases, and 16 bases lay between the germline ends. CDR3 bases: TGTGCCAGCAGCCAAGAGGCCGGAGGAAACTTTAACACTGAAGCTTTCTTT. This encodes CASSQEAGGNFNTEAFF.

The chain recombines TRBV4-1 with TRBJ1-1, with 7 positions matching TRBD1. Trimming at V came to 1 base and at J to 2 bases, leaving 4 bases not matched to a gene. There are 15 residues in the CDR3. The germline V gene has CDR1 MGHRA and CDR2 YSYEKL. In DNA form, the CDR3 reads TGCGCCAGCAGCCAAGGTCAGGGGGGTAACACTGAAGCTTTCTTT. Protein: CASSQGQGGNTEAFF.

The chain links TRBV3-1 (or the pseudogene TRBV3-2) to TRBJ2-5; 10 bases are shared with TRBD2. CDR3 length: 16 residues. J lost 5 bases, V lost 7 bases, and 13 bases had no gene match. The V gene's germline CDR1 is LGHDT and CDR2 YNNKEL (reference sequence). This CDR3 reads CASTWLAGVGGETQYF. In DNA form, the CDR3 reads TGTGCCAGCACGTGGCTAGCGGGGGTGGGTGGGGAGACCCAGTACTTC.

The V and J genes are TRBV30 and TRBJ1-1; 7 nucleotides agree with TRBD1. CDR3 length equals 13 residues. V was pared by 2 bases and J by 9 bases, with 9 bases of the junction left unmatched. Germline CDR1 GTSNPN, CDR2 SVGIG (reference sequence). The CDR3 DNA is TGTGCCTGGAGTCCGGGACAGTCACGGAAAGCTTTCTTT. It specifies CAWSPGQSRKAFF.

A remark on this clone: Other nucleotide sequences from this sample produce the same CDR3. The chain has TRBV19 and TRBJ1-1; D might be TRBD1 (6 bases). CDR3 length: 13 residues. Germline V gene lookup returns CDR1 LNHDA and CDR2 SQIVND (reference sequence). V was shortened by 4 bases and J by 5 bases, with 11 bases between the two germline ends. CDR3 bases: TGTGCCAGTAGTACGGGGGGCGGAACTGAAGCTTTCTTT. Encoded protein: CASSTGGGTEAFF.

J is TRBJ2-7 and V is TRBV27; TRBD1 matches at 7 bases. Germline CDR1 MNHEY, CDR2 SMNVEV (reference sequence). The CDR3 loop spans 13 amino acids. The J segment lost 2 bases and the V segment lost 3 bases, leaving 1 base of the junction unmatched. The CDR3 coding sequence is TGTGCCAGCAGTTTGAGGGGGCCCTACGAGCAGTACTTC. Amino acid sequence: CASSLRGPYEQYF.

This clone was recorded many times. V gene TRBV2 combines with J gene TRBJ2-4, with D maybe TRBD2 (6 bases). CDR3 length: 12 residues. CDR1 is SNHLY, CDR2 FYNNEI, per germline. Trimming cost V 8 bases and J 5 bases, with 10 bases left between them. The CDR3 region is CASSSDENIQYF. CDR3 nucleotides: TGTGCCAGCTCTAGCGACGAAAACATTCAGTACTTC.